The rows below give T cell receptor beta chains drawn from one sample of a study of neurological immune-mediated disorders. TCRdb processed the 5' RACE reads anew with MiXCR; each CDR3 protein has one entry. The sample shows approximately 87,000 distinct CDR3 sequences, about 14% of them seen only once. The sample consisted of PBMCs. The receptors were sampled from a woman aged 45-65 years in good health. Both conserved end residues are part of each CDR3. D genes are given only for firm matches. Clone size is shown for a subset of rows, as once, few, many or a class of expanded clone.

V gene	J gene	clone size	D gene	CDR3 protein	CDR3 DNA
TRBV19	TRBJ2-2	many	.	CASSIDVRTGELFF	TGTGCCAGTAGTATAGATGTGAGAACCGGGGAGCTGTTTTTT
TRBV30	TRBJ2-5	.	.	CAWSVGETQYF	TGTGCCTGGAGTGTAGGGGAGACCCAGTACTTC
TRBV7-6	TRBJ2-1	few	TRBD2	CASSRGMTSGGEQFF	TGTGCCAGCAGCAGGGGAATGACTAGCGGGGGTGAGCAGTTCTTC
TRBV5-1	TRBJ1-1	many	.	CASIPVGGNTEAFF	TGCGCCAGCATTCCCGTTGGGGGTAACACTGAAGCTTTCTTT
TRBV5-1	TRBJ2-2	many	.	CASSLVPSTGELFF	TGCGCCAGCAGCTTGGTTCCATCCACCGGGGAGCTGTTTTTT
TRBV5-1	TRBJ2-2	.	.	CASSSYGDTGELFF	TGCGCCAGCAGCTCATACGGGGACACCGGGGAGCTGTTTTTT
TRBV10-3	TRBJ2-1	few	TRBD2	CAIGGREGPGLEQFF	TGTGCCATCGGTGGGCGGGAGGGGCCGGGGCTGGAGCAGTTCTTC
TRBV12-3/TRBV12-4	TRBJ1-6	many	TRBD1	CASRPGQGPYPLHF	TGTGCCAGCAGACCGGGACAGGGTCCGTATCCCCTCCACTTT
TRBV5-1	TRBJ1-1	many	.	CASSLEVGGYTEAFF	TGCGCCAGCAGCTTGGAGGTGGGAGGCTACACTGAAGCTTTCTTT
TRBV5-1	TRBJ2-7	many	TRBD1	CASSGTGTTYEQYF	TGCGCCAGCAGCGGGACAGGGACAACCTACGAGCAGTACTTC
TRBV5-1	TRBJ2-7	many	.	CASSLAPNNYEQYF	TGCGCCAGCAGCTTGGCACCAAACAACTACGAGCAGTACTTC
TRBV10-3	TRBJ2-3	.	TRBD2	CAISESWASGRASTDTQYF	TGTGCCATCAGTGAGTCGTGGGCTAGCGGGAGAGCAAGCACAGATACGCAGTATTTT
TRBV20-1	TRBJ2-4	.	TRBD2	CSARDPSGGAWAKNIQYF	TGCAGTGCTAGAGATCCTAGCGGGGGGGCTTGGGCCAAAAACATTCAGTACTTC
TRBV20-1	TRBJ2-1	many	.	CSARHPQGRSYNEQFF	TGCAGTGCTCGCCATCCTCAGGGAAGGAGCTACAATGAGCAGTTCTTC
TRBV7-2	TRBJ2-3	.	TRBD1	CASSSRPGGTDTQYF	TGTGCCAGCAGCTCCCGACCAGGGGGTACAGATACGCAGTATTTT
TRBV12-3/TRBV12-4	TRBJ1-2	many	.	CASSLAGVNYGYTF	TGTGCCAGCAGTTTAGCGGGGGTGAACTATGGCTACACCTTC
TRBV19	TRBJ1-2	.	.	CASWGGSGYTF	TGTGCCAGTTGGGGGGGGTCTGGCTACACCTTC
TRBV7-2	TRBJ2-1	many	TRBD2	CASSSGLAGHNEQFF	TGTGCCAGCAGCTCGGGACTAGCGGGCCACAATGAGCAGTTCTTC
TRBV7-2	TRBJ2-3	many	.	CASSLDGIAQYF	TGTGCCAGCAGCTTAGACGGGATAGCGCAGTATTTT
TRBV29-1	TRBJ2-5	many	.	CSVRVSGETQYF	TGCAGCGTTCGAGTGTCTGGGGAGACCCAGTACTTC
TRBV28	TRBJ1-5	.	.	CASSGNEPQHF	TGTGCCAGCTCCGGCAATGAGCCCCAGCATTTT
TRBV3-1	TRBJ1-2	few	.	CASSQARTWSGYTF	TGTGCCAGCAGCCAAGCCCGGACATGGTCTGGCTACACCTTC
TRBV7-3	TRBJ2-3	.	TRBD1	CASSLIKTGTDTQYF	TGTGCCAGCAGCCTTATAAAGACAGGGACAGATACGCAGTATTTT
TRBV12-3/TRBV12-4	TRBJ2-3	many	.	CASSLRVQGTDTQYF	TGTGCCAGCAGTTTGAGGGTCCAGGGCACAGATACGCAGTATTTT
TRBV28	TRBJ1-1	many	.	CASSRQGMATEAFF	TGTGCCAGCAGCCGGCAGGGCATGGCGACTGAAGCTTTCTTT
TRBV27	TRBJ2-5	.	.	CASSVNSRETQYF	TGTGCCAGCAGTGTTAATTCTCGAGAGACCCAGTACTTC
TRBV7-2	TRBJ2-2	few	.	CASSLGTSPGELFF	TGTGCCAGCAGCTTAGGGACATCCCCCGGGGAGCTGTTTTTT
TRBV5-1	TRBJ1-6	many	.	CASSLGGSLNSPLHF	TGCGCCAGCAGCTTGGGGGGATCGTTAAATTCACCCCTCCACTTT
TRBV29-1	TRBJ2-1	many	TRBD2	CSVARGVELAGLEQFF	TGCAGCGTCGCGCGGGGGGTTGAGCTAGCGGGGCTTGAGCAGTTCTTC
TRBV6-5	TRBJ1-1	many	TRBD1	CASSPGGQQGRTEAFF	TGTGCCAGCAGCCCAGGTGGGCAACAGGGGAGGACTGAAGCTTTCTTT
TRBV12-3/TRBV12-4	TRBJ2-1	.	.	CASSTRDDGNEQFF	TGTGCCAGCAGTACACGGGACGACGGGAATGAGCAGTTCTTC
TRBV20-1	TRBJ1-2	.	.	CSAEKGGNYGYTF	TGCAGTGCTGAGAAAGGGGGTAACTATGGCTACACCTTC
TRBV20-1	TRBJ2-1	many	TRBD2	CSAREASGLSNEQFF	TGCAGTGCTAGAGAGGCTAGCGGGCTTAGCAATGAGCAGTTCTTC
TRBV20-1	TRBJ2-7	many	TRBD2	CSARVRAGGGYEQYF	TGCAGTGCTAGAGTGAGAGCGGGGGGGGGCTACGAGCAGTACTTC
TRBV3-1	TRBJ2-1	many	TRBD1	CASSQGTGGYNEQFF	TGTGCCAGCAGCCAAGGGACAGGGGGCTACAATGAGCAGTTCTTC
TRBV9	TRBJ2-1	few	TRBD1	CASSVDGQGAYNEQFF	TGTGCCAGCAGCGTAGACGGACAGGGGGCCTACAATGAGCAGTTCTTC
TRBV10-3	TRBJ2-1	.	.	CATSESVRMNEQFF	TGTGCCACCAGTGAGTCGGTTCGTATGAATGAGCAGTTCTTC
TRBV21-1	TRBJ2-2	many	.	CACIVTGELFF	TGTGCCTGCATCGTCACCGGGGAGCTGTTTTTT
TRBV4-1	TRBJ1-1	.	.	CASSLFWGNTEAFF	TGCGCCAGCAGCCTCTTTTGGGGGAACACTGAAGCTTTCTTT
TRBV5-1	TRBJ1-5	many	TRBD1	CASSPTDREGQPQHF	TGCGCCAGCAGCCCAACCGACAGGGAGGGCCAGCCCCAGCATTTT
TRBV12-3/TRBV12-4	TRBJ2-1	many	TRBD1	CASSKDRANEQFF	TGTGCCAGCAGTAAGGACAGGGCTAATGAGCAGTTCTTC
TRBV25-1	TRBJ2-7	.	TRBD1	CASSVWGDRGYEQYF	TGTGCCAGCAGTGTCTGGGGGGACAGGGGTTACGAGCAGTACTTC
TRBV5-6	TRBJ1-6	many	.	CASSLAAGGLNSPLHF	TGTGCCAGCAGCTTGGCCGCCGGAGGACTAAATTCACCCCTCCACTTT
TRBV7-8	TRBJ2-3	.	TRBD2	CASRISGGRTDTQYF	TGTGCCAGCAGGATTAGCGGGGGGAGAACAGATACGCAGTATTTT
TRBV30	TRBJ2-1	many	TRBD1	CAKDRGSYNEQFF	TGTGCCAAGGACAGGGGCTCCTACAATGAGCAGTTCTTC
TRBV7-2	TRBJ2-1	many	.	CASSLVRLDSNRSSYNEQFF	TGTGCCAGCAGCTTAGTGCGGTTGGACAGCAATCGAAGCTCCTACAATGAGCAGTTCTTC
TRBV7-9	TRBJ2-7	.	.	CASSSPDRVSYEQYF	TGTGCCAGCAGCTCACCGGACAGAGTCTCCTACGAGCAGTACTTC
TRBV5-1	TRBJ2-5	many	.	CASSLGRRQTYQETQYF	TGCGCCAGCAGCTTGGGGCGTCGGCAGACGTACCAAGAGACCCAGTACTTC
TRBV5-1	TRBJ2-1	many	.	CASSPGAPYNEQFF	TGCGCCAGCAGTCCGGGGGCCCCCTACAATGAGCAGTTCTTC